Shown below are 10 T cell receptor beta chains from a single sample sequenced in a study of blood T cell repertoires in COVID-19. Profiled with immunoSEQ multiplex PCR; TCRdb holds only in-frame clones, not every one. This sample has about 100,000 clones; just under 85% occur once, and the top ten carry around 15%. Input material: peripheral blood. The receptors shown here come from a man aged 45-60 years with active or convalescent COVID-19.

This rearrangement joins TRBV29-1 to TRBJ1-6; 9 bases agree with TRBD1. With 4 bases clipped from V and 6 bases from J, the junction kept 4 bases outside the gene matches. CDR1 is SQVTM, CDR2 ANQGSEA, per germline. The CDR3 contains 14 residues. The CDR3 DNA reads TGCAGCGTTGCGGCGGGACAGGGTAATTCACCCCTCCACTTT. This codes for CSVAAGQGNSPLHF.

The chain carries TRBV24-1 and TRBJ2-2; 11 bases are a match to TRBD1. Trimming cost V 4 bases and J 5 bases; bases outside gene matches: 8. The CDR3 totals 17 residues. CDR1 KGHDR and CDR2 SFDVKD come from the germline V gene. CDR3 coding DNA: TGTGCCACCAGTGAACCCGGGACAGGGGGGAGAACCGGGGAGCTGTTTTTT. It yields the protein CATSEPGTGGRTGELFF.

This rearrangement joins TRBV6-5 to TRBJ2-7; TRBD1 matches at 10 bases. CDR1 is MNHEY, CDR2 SVGAGI, per germline. The CDR3 has 15 amino acids. V was pared by 7 bases and J by 0 bases, with 6 bases of the junction left unmatched. The CDR3 bases are TGTGCCAGCACCCCCGGGACAGGGGTCTCCTACGAGCAGTACTTC. This translates into CASTPGTGVSYEQYF.

The J gene is TRBJ1-5, the V gene TRBV7-9; weak D call: TRBD1 (6 bases). V gave up 3 bases and J gave up 8 bases, with 14 bases separating them. The CDR3 length is 14 residues. CDR1 is SEHNR and CDR2 is FQNEAQ in the germline V gene (reference sequence). In DNA, the CDR3 is TGTGCCAGCAGCTTTGGGAGGGGGGCCGAGCCCCAGCATTTT. Protein: CASSFGRGAEPQHF. The whole variable domain, remainder taken from reference TRBV7-9 and TRBJ1-5, is DTGVSQNPRHKITKRGQNVTFRCDPISEHNRLYWYRQTLGQGPEFLTYFQNEAQLEKSRLLSDRFSAERPKGSFSTLEIQRTEQGDSAMYLCASSFGRGAEPQHFGDGTRLSIL.

The rearrangement links TRBV29-1 to TRBJ1-4; a possible D gene is TRBD1 (5 bases). The CDR3 is 11 residues long. The V end was cut by 7 bases, the J end by 10 bases, with 13 bases between. Germline CDR1 and CDR2: SQVTM and ANQGSEA. CDR3 loop: CSAERGGKLFF. CDR3 bases: TGCAGCGCCGAAAGGGGAGGAAAACTGTTTTTT.

In its sample, this clone was seen a few times. The same CDR3 can be traced to other DNA sequences in this sample. V is TRBV5-1 and J is TRBJ1-2; 7 nucleotides match TRBD1. The germline V gene has CDR1 SGHRS and CDR2 YFSETQ. The ends lost 3 bases at V and 4 bases at J; junction bases unmatched: 3. CDR3 length: 13 residues. CDR3 sequence reads: CASSSGQPYGYTF. The DNA of the CDR3 is TGCGCCAGCAGCTCGGGACAGCCCTATGGCTACACCTTC.

The rearrangement joins TRBV24-1 to TRBJ2-5; weak D call: TRBD2 (5 bases). There are 15 residues in the CDR3. V was pared by 5 bases and J by 2 bases, with 14 bases between. CDR1 KGHDR and CDR2 SFDVKD come from the germline V gene. The chain's CDR3 is CATSASTDLQETQYF. CDR3 in DNA: TGTGCCACCAGTGCTAGCACAGACTTACAAGAGACCCAGTACTTC.

A word on this clone: Additional DNA sequences in this sample encode the identical CDR3. This sequence joins TRBV6-1 and TRBJ1-3, with 7 bases identical to TRBD1. V lost 1 base to trimming and J lost 0 bases; unmatched junction nucleotides: 3. The CDR3 consists of 16 residues. Germline V gives CDR1 MNHNS, CDR2 SASEGT. The DNA of the CDR3 is TGTGCCAGCAGTGAAGTGGCAGGGGGCTCTGGAAACACCATATATTTT. It yields the protein CASSEVAGGSGNTIYF.

The J gene is TRBJ1-1, the V gene TRBV3-1 (or the pseudogene TRBV3-2); D uncertain. Trimming cost V 2 bases and J 4 bases, with 14 bases left between them. CDR3 size: 15 residues. The germline CDR1 and CDR2 sequences are LGHDT and YNNKEL (reference sequence). CDR3 loop: CASSQTTNKGTEAFF. CDR3 coding DNA: TGTGCCAGCAGCCAAACGACAAACAAAGGCACTGAAGCTTTCTTT.

The genes are TRBV28 and TRBJ1-5, with D tentatively TRBD1 (5 bases). This CDR3 is built from 17 residues. The germline V gene has CDR1 MDHEN and CDR2 SYDVKM. The V end was cut by 2 bases, the J end by 6 bases, with 20 bases between. The CDR3 reads CASSLLLGQMGGQPQHF. In DNA form, the CDR3 reads TGTGCCAGCAGTTTACTTCTGGGCCAAATGGGGGGTCAGCCCCAGCATTTT.